A selection of T cell receptor beta chains follows, all from one sample in a study of cytomegalovirus exposure and HLA in healthy donors. TCRdb keeps only in-frame clones here, not all; method: immunoSEQ multiplex PCR. Of over 120,000 clones in the sample, around 75% were seen once. The sample comprised PBMCs. Receptor source: a man aged 25-40 years in good health and CMV-seronegative. Both conserved end residues are part of each CDR3. The D gene is left open where the match is weak. Not every row has a clone size; where given, it reads once, few, many or a size class.

D: -
V: TRBV6-1
J: TRBJ1-1
size: -
DNA: TGTGCCAGCAGTCCCTTGGCGCGGGGCACTGAAGCTTTCTTT
CDR3: CASSPLARGTEAFF

D: -
V: TRBV19
J: TRBJ1-2
size: -
DNA: TGTGCCAGTAGTCCGAGGGTTTATGGCTACACCTTC
CDR3: CASSPRVYGYTF

D: TRBD1
V: TRBV30
J: TRBJ1-6
size: -
DNA: TGTGCCTGGAGTGTACGGAACAGGGGCTATAATTCACCCCTCCACTTT
CDR3: CAWSVRNRGYNSPLHF

D: -
V: TRBV19
J: TRBJ1-2
size: -
DNA: TGTGCCAGTAGTCGGGGGGGCAGCTATGGCTACACCTTC
CDR3: CASSRGGSYGYTF

D: TRBD1
V: TRBV7-9
J: TRBJ1-6
size: -
DNA: TGTGCCAGCAGCTTAGATGGGACAGGGGCGCTTTCCCTCCACTTT
CDR3: CASSLDGTGALSLHF

D: -
V: TRBV6-5
J: TRBJ2-7
size: -
DNA: TGTGCCAGCAGCCCCGGGGGGCGGGAGCAGTACTTC
CDR3: CASSPGGREQYF

D: -
V: TRBV7-9
J: TRBJ2-6
size: once
DNA: TGTGCCAGCAGCCCCAACGACCGCTCTGGGGCCAACGGCCTGACTTTC
CDR3: CASSPNDRSGANGLTF

D: -
V: TRBV28
J: TRBJ1-5
size: -
DNA: TGTGCCAGCAGTTCCCCCAGGAATCAGCCCCAGCATTTT
CDR3: CASSSPRNQPQHF

D: TRBD2
V: TRBV29-1
J: TRBJ2-7
size: -
DNA: TGCAGCGTTGGCCTAGCGGGAGGGCCTTCGGAAGAGCAGTACTTC
CDR3: CSVGLAGGPSEEQYF

D: TRBD1
V: TRBV7-9
J: TRBJ2-7
size: -
DNA: TGTGCCAGCAGCTTTGACAGGGTTCGATACGAGCAGTACTTC
CDR3: CASSFDRVRYEQYF

D: -
V: TRBV4-2
J: TRBJ2-3
size: -
DNA: TGTGCCAGCAGGGGTGGGGCGAGCACAGATACGCAGTATTTT
CDR3: CASRGGASTDTQYF

D: TRBD1
V: TRBV7-6
J: TRBJ2-7
size: -
DNA: TGTGCCAGCAGCTACGGGACAGGGGGAAGGGAGCAGTACTTC
CDR3: CASSYGTGGREQYF

D: -
V: TRBV6-1
J: TRBJ1-2
size: -
DNA: TGTGCCAGCAGGGATTACAGGAGCTCTAACTATGGCTACACCTTC
CDR3: CASRDYRSSNYGYTF

D: -
V: TRBV2
J: TRBJ1-5
size: -
DNA: TGTGCCAGCAGTGGGCCTGACAATCAGCCCCAGCATTTT
CDR3: CASSGPDNQPQHF

D: -
V: TRBV27
J: TRBJ1-4
size: -
DNA: TGTGCCAGCAGTTTCGGGACACCGAACGAAAAACTGTTTTTT
CDR3: CASSFGTPNEKLFF

D: -
V: TRBV29-1
J: TRBJ2-1
size: once
DNA: TGCAGCGTTGCCGACTATCTCAATGAGCAGTTCTTC
CDR3: CSVADYLNEQFF

D: -
V: TRBV9
J: TRBJ2-1
size: -
DNA: TGTGCCAGCAGCGTAGTAGCGGCTAGCTCCTACAATGAGCAGTTCTTC
CDR3: CASSVVAASSYNEQFF

D: -
V: TRBV5-6
J: TRBJ1-1
size: once
DNA: TGTGCCAGCAGCTCCAGGGTGGCCATGAACACTGAAGCTTTCTTT
CDR3: CASSSRVAMNTEAFF

D: -
V: TRBV2
J: TRBJ1-5
size: once
DNA: TGTGCCAGCAAACGAGAGACACCGGATTATAGCAATCAGCCCCAGCATTTT
CDR3: CASKRETPDYSNQPQHF

D: -
V: TRBV4-1
J: TRBJ2-6
size: few
DNA: TGCGCCAGCAGCCAAGCATCCCCCAGAAGCTCTGGGGCCAACGTCCTGACTTTC
CDR3: CASSQASPRSSGANVLTF

D: -
V: TRBV20-1
J: TRBJ2-1
size: few
DNA: TGCAGTGCCGAAGAGTACAATGAGCAGTTCTTC
CDR3: CSAEEYNEQFF

D: -
V: TRBV6-1
J: TRBJ1-4
size: -
DNA: TGTGCCAGCAGTGTCAACAGGGAAACCCGAGAAAAACTGTTTTTT
CDR3: CASSVNRETREKLFF

D: TRBD1
V: TRBV5-1
J: TRBJ2-1
size: -
DNA: TGCGCCAGCAGCTTGGCAGGGGGCCCTTGGGATGAGCAGTTCTTC
CDR3: CASSLAGGPWDEQFF

D: -
V: TRBV9
J: TRBJ2-2
size: -
DNA: TGTGCCAGCAGCCCCTTCACCGGGGAGCTGTTTTTT
CDR3: CASSPFTGELFF

D: -
V: TRBV19
J: TRBJ1-1
size: -
DNA: TGTGCCAGTAGTATTAGCAGGGTGGCTTTCTTT
CDR3: CASSISRVAFF

D: TRBD2
V: TRBV5-1
J: TRBJ2-7
size: -
DNA: TGCGCCAGCAGCTTGGGGGGGGGTGGAGACTACGAGCAGTACTTC
CDR3: CASSLGGGGDYEQYF

D: -
V: TRBV5-1
J: TRBJ1-1
size: -
DNA: TGCGCCAGCAGCTCACAGGGTATCTCCACTGAAGCTTTCTTT
CDR3: CASSSQGISTEAFF

D: TRBD2
V: TRBV5-4
J: TRBJ2-5
size: -
DNA: TGTGCCAGCAGCCCGGGACTAGACGGAGAGACCCAGTACTTC
CDR3: CASSPGLDGETQYF

D: -
V: TRBV7-8
J: TRBJ2-7
size: few
DNA: TGTGCCAGCAGCTTAGCAGGAAGGGGCATCCACGAGCAGTACTTC
CDR3: CASSLAGRGIHEQYF

D: TRBD1
V: TRBV11-2
J: TRBJ2-7
size: few
DNA: TGTGCCAGCAGCTTATCCGGGACAGGGGGTATGTACGAGCAGTACTTC
CDR3: CASSLSGTGGMYEQYF

D: TRBD2
V: TRBV30
J: TRBJ2-3
size: -
DNA: TGTGCCTGGAGTCGACTAGCGGGAGGGTTAGATACGCAGTATTTT
CDR3: CAWSRLAGGLDTQYF

D: TRBD1
V: TRBV10-3
J: TRBJ2-2
size: few
DNA: TGTGCCATCAGTCCCGACAGGGATACCGGGGAGCTGTTTTTT
CDR3: CAISPDRDTGELFF

D: -
V: TRBV21-1
J: TRBJ2-1
size: few
DNA: TGTGCCAGCAGCCTTCCTAGCGGGAGCTCGCACAATGAGCAGTTCTTC
CDR3: CASSLPSGSSHNEQFF

D: -
V: TRBV4-1
J: TRBJ2-5
size: few
DNA: TGCGCCAGCAGCCAAAGGCGGCAAGAGACCCAGTACTTC
CDR3: CASSQRRQETQYF

D: TRBD2
V: TRBV27
J: TRBJ2-1
size: -
DNA: TGTGCCAGCAGCCTTGGGACTAGCCAAAAAGAGCAGTTCTTC
CDR3: CASSLGTSQKEQFF

D: -
V: TRBV7-9
J: TRBJ2-7
size: -
DNA: TGTGCCAGCAGCTTAGGTTCCAGGGGAGGGTCCTACGAGCAGTACTTC
CDR3: CASSLGSRGGSYEQYF

D: TRBD2
V: TRBV5-6
J: TRBJ2-7
size: -
DNA: TGTGCCAGCAGCTTGGCCGGGGGGGACGAGCAGTACTTC
CDR3: CASSLAGGDEQYF

D: -
V: TRBV6-6
J: TRBJ2-7
size: -
DNA: TGTGCCAGCAGTACCGGGACTCTTGCCTACGAGCAGTACTTC
CDR3: CASSTGTLAYEQYF

D: -
V: TRBV5-1
J: TRBJ2-7
size: -
DNA: TGCGCCAGCAGCCGGGGATTAAACGGCGCAGAGACCTACGAGCAGTACTTC
CDR3: CASSRGLNGAETYEQYF

D: TRBD1
V: TRBV23-1
J: TRBJ2-3
size: -
DNA: TGCGCCAGCAGAATTGACAGGGGGGGCACAGATACGCAGTATTTT
CDR3: CASRIDRGGTDTQYF

D: -
V: TRBV29-1
J: TRBJ2-2
size: -
DNA: TGCAGCGTTGCCCCTCTTATGAACACCGGGGAGCTGTTTTTT
CDR3: CSVAPLMNTGELFF

D: TRBD1
V: TRBV2
J: TRBJ2-1
size: -
DNA: TGTGCCAGCAGGGCTACAGGGGGCTTTGTAAATGAGCAGTTCTTC
CDR3: CASRATGGFVNEQFF

D: TRBD1
V: TRBV5-1
J: TRBJ1-6
size: -
DNA: TGCGCCAGCAGCTTGGACATAGGACAGGGGGATAATTCACCCCTCCACTTT
CDR3: CASSLDIGQGDNSPLHF

D: -
V: TRBV12-5
J: TRBJ2-5
size: -
DNA: TGTGCTAGTGGTTCCTCCGGGACACCTCAAGGGGAGACCCAGTACTTC
CDR3: CASGSSGTPQGETQYF

D: -
V: TRBV19
J: TRBJ1-2
size: -
DNA: TGTGCCAGTAGTATCCCGGGATTGGGCTATGGCTACACCTTC
CDR3: CASSIPGLGYGYTF

D: TRBD1
V: TRBV11-2
J: TRBJ2-7
size: -
DNA: TGTGCCAGCAGCTTAGATCCAATGACAGGGGTGTACCCCTACGAGCAGTACTTC
CDR3: CASSLDPMTGVYPYEQYF

D: TRBD1
V: TRBV15
J: TRBJ1-5
size: -
DNA: TGTGCCACCAGCAGATGGGGACAGGGAGTTGGAGGCAATCAGCCCCAGCATTTT
CDR3: CATSRWGQGVGGNQPQHF

D: -
V: TRBV11-3
J: TRBJ2-1
size: once
DNA: TGTGCCAGCAGCTTAGAGAGGGCCGATGAGCAGTTCTTC
CDR3: CASSLERADEQFF

D: -
V: TRBV28
J: TRBJ1-1
size: -
DNA: TGTGCCAGCAGCCACTCTGAAGCTTTCTTT
CDR3: CASSHSEAFF

D: TRBD2
V: TRBV6-5
J: TRBJ2-3
size: -
DNA: TGTGCCAGCAGTCCATCGGGACTAGCGGGCGATACGCAGTATTTT
CDR3: CASSPSGLAGDTQYF

D: TRBD2
V: TRBV5-1
J: TRBJ2-1
size: few
DNA: TGCGCCAGCAGCTTTACGGGCGGGGGTGCTAATGAGCAGTTCTTC
CDR3: CASSFTGGGANEQFF

D: TRBD2
V: TRBV7-2
J: TRBJ2-5
size: -
DNA: TGTGCCAGCAGCTCCGGGACTACTAGAGAGACCCAGTACTTC
CDR3: CASSSGTTRETQYF

D: -
V: TRBV18
J: TRBJ2-5
size: -
DNA: TGTGCCAGCTCACCACCGGAGGGGAGGTACCTCCAAGAGACCCAGTACTTC
CDR3: CASSPPEGRYLQETQYF

D: TRBD2
V: TRBV11-3
J: TRBJ2-3
size: -
DNA: TGTGCCAGCAGCCCCGGACTAGCGGGAGGGCCCACAGATACGCAGTATTTT
CDR3: CASSPGLAGGPTDTQYF

D: -
V: TRBV15
J: TRBJ1-2
size: -
DNA: TGTGCCACCAGCAGGGACGGGACACCGGACGGCTACACCTTC
CDR3: CATSRDGTPDGYTF

D: -
V: TRBV19
J: TRBJ1-4
size: -
DNA: TGTGCCAGTAGTATCCCAGGGGATACTGAAAAACTGTTTTTT
CDR3: CASSIPGDTEKLFF

D: -
V: TRBV6-1
J: TRBJ1-1
size: -
DNA: TGTGCCAGCAGTGCGGAAACGGGAACTGAAGCTTTCTTT
CDR3: CASSAETGTEAFF

D: -
V: TRBV2
J: TRBJ1-4
size: -
DNA: TGTGCCAGCGCTCAGGGTGGGGAAAAACTGTTTTTT
CDR3: CASAQGGEKLFF

D: -
V: TRBV7-6
J: TRBJ2-4
size: -
DNA: TGTGCCAGCGGCCCGGGGGGCGCACACAGTCAGTACTTC
CDR3: CASGPGGAHSQYF

D: TRBD1
V: TRBV7-8
J: TRBJ2-7
size: -
DNA: TGTGCCAGCAGCTTAGCGGAAAGGACAGGGGGGGATGAGCAGTACTTC
CDR3: CASSLAERTGGDEQYF